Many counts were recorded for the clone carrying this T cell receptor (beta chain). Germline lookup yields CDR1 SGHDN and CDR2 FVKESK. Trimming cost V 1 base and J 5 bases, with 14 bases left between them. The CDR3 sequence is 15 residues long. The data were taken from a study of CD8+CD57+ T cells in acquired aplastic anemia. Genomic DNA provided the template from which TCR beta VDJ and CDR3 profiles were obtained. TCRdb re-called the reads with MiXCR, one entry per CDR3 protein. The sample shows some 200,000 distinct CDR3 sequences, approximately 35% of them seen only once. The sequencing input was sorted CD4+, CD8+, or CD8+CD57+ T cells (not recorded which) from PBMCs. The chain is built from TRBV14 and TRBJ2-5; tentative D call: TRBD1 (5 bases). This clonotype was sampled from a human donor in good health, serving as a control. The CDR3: CASSQGQRNRETQYF. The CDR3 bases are TGTGCCAGCAGCCAAGGACAGAGAAATAGGGAGACCCAGTACTTC.